The 17 T cell receptor beta chains below come from one sample, sequenced in a study of response to subunit inactivated influenza vaccine. TCRdb independently ran MiXCR on the RT-PCR reads; one entry per CDR3 protein. The data contain about 520,000 distinct CDR3 sequences, around 25% of them seen just once; the ten biggest clones take up 1.9%. Source: CD4+ T cells sorted from PBMCs, taken approximately 5 days after vaccination. Receptor source: a man aged 45-65 years who received an inactivated influenza vaccine.

This clonotype was counted a few times. V and J are TRBV4-3 and TRBJ2-6, with D possibly TRBD1 on 5 matching bases. Germline loops: CDR1 LGHNA, CDR2 YSLEER. The ends were cut back, 0 bases at V and 0 bases at J, with 6 bases in the middle. The CDR3 totals 16 residues. CDR3 amino acids: CASSQEGRSGANVLTF. The CDR3 nucleotides are TGCGCCAGCAGCCAAGAGGGGCGCTCTGGGGCCAACGTCCTGACTTTC.

CDR3 protein: CASSYTSGELAEEQYF. CDR3 sequence (DNA): TGTGCCAGCAGTTACACCTCTGGGGAGTTGGCAGAGGAGCAGTACTTC. This chain joins TRBV6-2 or TRBV6-3 and TRBJ2-7; possibly TRBD2 for D (5 bases). V gave up 2 bases and J gave up 7 bases, with 21 bases separating them. Germline V CDR1 and CDR2: MNHEY, SVGEGT. This CDR3 comprises 16 residues.

This clonotype was detected a few times. The chain combines TRBV12-3 or TRBV12-4 with TRBJ2-1, with 8 bases aligning to TRBD1. This CDR3 has 13 amino acids. V shed 4 bases, J shed 5 bases, and the junction held 1 base outside the gene matches. The CDR3 DNA sequence: TGTGCCAGCAGTTGGGGACAGGACAATGAGCAGTTCTTC. Amino acids: CASSWGQDNEQFF.

This clonotype appeared a few times. This chain links TRBV27 with TRBJ1-6; 8 nucleotides line up with TRBD1. The trim removed 6 bases at V and 9 bases at J, leaving 7 bases unmatched. Germline-derived CDR1 and CDR2 are MNHEY and SMNVEV (reference sequence). The CDR3 runs to 14 residues. The CDR3 region is CASSADRVGSPLHF. Here the CDR3 DNA reads TGTGCCAGCAGCGCGGACAGGGTCGGTTCACCCCTCCACTTT.

This chain links TRBV7-2 with TRBJ2-5; D is perhaps TRBD2 (5 bases). The CDR3 sequence is 17 residues long. Trimming removed 1 base at V and 2 bases at J, with 17 bases between. Germline lookup yields CDR1 SGHTA and CDR2 FQGNSA. The chain's CDR3 is CASSLGRSTGGQETQYF. In nucleotides, the CDR3 is TGTGCCAGCAGCTTAGGAAGGTCAACTGGCGGGCAAGAGACCCAGTACTTC.

The rearrangement joins TRBV6-2 or TRBV6-3 to TRBJ1-5; D ambiguous. Trimming cost V 2 bases and J 2 bases, with 13 bases left between them. The CDR3 covers 16 residues. Per germline, CDR1 MNHEY and CDR2 SVGEGT. As DNA, the CDR3 is TGTGCCAGCAGTTACAGGGTTTCAATCGGCAATCAGCCCCAGCATTTT. Residues: CASSYRVSIGNQPQHF.

This clonotype has only a few counts. The V gene is TRBV5-6, the J gene TRBJ2-2; maybe TRBD2 (6 bases). Trimming took 4 bases from V and 8 from J, leaving 18 bases between them. Per the germline V gene, CDR1 is SGHDT and CDR2 is YYEEEE. This CDR3 has 15 amino acids. CDR3 coding DNA: TGTGCCAGCAGCCCCGGACTATCCCGAGGGGGGGAGCTGTTTTTT. Amino acids: CASSPGLSRGGELFF.

This chain links TRBV4-1 with TRBJ2-3; D is possibly TRBD2 (6 bases). Trimming cost V 4 bases and J 3 bases, with 20 bases left between them. Looked up from germline, CDR1 is MGHRA and CDR2 is YSYEKL. The CDR3 is 17 residues long. The CDR3 loop is CASSRSGPGLSTDTQYF. The CDR3, as DNA: TGCGCCAGCAGCCGATCAGGGCCGGGACTGAGTACAGATACGCAGTATTTT.

This clonotype was observed at least ten times. The chain has TRBV9 and TRBJ2-5; perhaps TRBD1 as D (5 bases). The CDR3 covers 15 residues. Deletions cut 7 bases from V and 0 bases from J, with 16 bases between. The germline V gene has CDR1 SGDLS and CDR2 YYNGEE. CDR3 region: CASFPDREYQETQYF. The CDR3 DNA reads TGTGCCAGCTTTCCCGACAGAGAGTACCAAGAGACCCAGTACTTC.

The chain combines TRBV5-1 with TRBJ2-6; D is uncertain. CDR1 and CDR2 from the germline V gene are SGHRS and YFSETQ. The CDR3 length is 14 residues. Trimming took 1 base from V and 5 from J, leaving 7 bases between them. The CDR3 here is CASSLNTRANVLTF. DNA for the CDR3: TGCGCCAGCAGCTTGAATACCCGGGCCAACGTCCTGACTTTC.

The rearrangement links TRBV5-5 to TRBJ2-2, with D tentatively TRBD1 or TRBD2 (6 bases each). V was cut by 0 bases and J by 3 bases, with 9 bases left in between. In germline, CDR1 is SGHKS, CDR2 YYEKEE (reference sequence). The CDR3 sequence is 15 residues long. The CDR3 region is CASSLEGGYTGELFF. CDR3 nucleotide sequence: TGTGCCAGCAGCTTGGAGGGGGGCTACACCGGGGAGCTGTTTTTT.

This clonotype was observed a handful of times. The rearrangement joins TRBV25-1 to TRBJ2-7; D tentatively reads TRBD1 or TRBD2 (6 bases each). Germline V gives CDR1 MGHDK, CDR2 SYGVNS. V was pared by 0 bases and J by 5 bases, with 14 bases between. The CDR3 consists of 15 residues. CDR3 residues: CASSEYRGEIDEQYF. As DNA, the CDR3 is TGTGCCAGCAGTGAATATAGGGGGGAGATTGACGAGCAGTACTTC.

This clonotype was found a few times. The chain links TRBV28 to TRBJ2-1, with a weak D call TRBD2 (6 bases). The CDR3 length is 14 residues. Germline lookup yields CDR1 MDHEN and CDR2 SYDVKM. Trimming cost V 5 bases and J 2 bases, with 10 bases left between them. The CDR3 sequence is CASSTTRTYNEQFF. In DNA, the CDR3 is TGTGCCAGCAGTACGACTAGAACCTACAATGAGCAGTTCTTC.

This clonotype was observed many times. V gene TRBV12-3 or TRBV12-4 combines with J gene TRBJ1-2; D gene ambiguous. The V end lost 3 bases, the J end lost 8 bases, and 10 bases lay between the germline ends. The CDR3 length is 12 residues. The CDR3 DNA sequence: TGTGCCAGCAGTTTCGGCACAAGCGGCTACACCTTC. Amino acids: CASSFGTSGYTF.

The chain recombines TRBV10-3 with TRBJ1-2; D is ambiguous. This CDR3 region has 14 residues. V was clipped by 2 bases and J by 0 bases, with 7 bases between them. Germline V lookup: CDR1 ENHRY, CDR2 SYGVKD. The chain's CDR3 is CAISELQPNYGYTF. Written as DNA, the CDR3 is TGTGCCATCAGTGAGCTACAGCCTAACTATGGCTACACCTTC.

This clonotype appeared a few times. The chain joins TRBV11-1 to TRBJ1-1; TRBD1 agrees at 8 bases. The CDR3 length is 19 residues. Germline V gene lookup returns CDR1 SGHAT and CDR2 FQDESV (reference sequence). Trimming removed 4 bases from V and 0 bases from J; junction bases left unmatched: 16. This chain's CDR3 is CASSSTVRTGTKMNTEAFF. The CDR3 region has the DNA TGTGCCAGCAGCTCAACCGTTAGGACAGGGACGAAAATGAACACTGAAGCTTTCTTT. The variable domain in full, completed from reference TRBV11-1 and TRBJ1-1, reads EAEVAQSPRYKITEKSQAVAFWCDPISGHATLYWYRQILGQGPELLVQFQDESVVDDSQLPKDRFSAERLKGVDSTLKIQPAELGDSAMYLCASSSTVRTGTKMNTEAFFGQGTRLTVV.

V and J are TRBV5-1 and TRBJ2-3; 9 positions agree with TRBD2. This CDR3 has 15 amino acids. Unmatched junction bases numbered 5, after V lost 2 bases and J lost 4 bases. Germline loops: CDR1 SGHRS, CDR2 YFSETQ. The CDR3 region is CASSFSLAGPDTQYF. The DNA of the CDR3 is TGCGCCAGCAGCTTTAGTCTAGCGGGGCCAGATACGCAGTATTTT.